These T cell receptor beta chains were read from a single sample in a study of molecular identifiers for immune sequencing clone quantification. TCRdb used MiXCR to reprocess the PCR reads, holding one entry per CDR3 protein. The sample yields about half a million distinct CDR3 sequences, around 23% seen once. Sequencing was carried out using naive CD8+ T cells from blood, with Jurkat cell RNA spiked in. The origin of the receptors is a human donor in good health. Some libraries in this study had Jurkat cell RNA spiked in. CDR3s include the opening cysteine and the closing phenylalanine or tryptophan.

J gene,V gene,CDR3 protein
TRBJ1-5,TRBV6-6,CASSPERGLSNQPQHF
TRBJ2-5,TRBV6-2/TRBV6-3,CASSSYPTRLETQYF
TRBJ2-7,TRBV27,CASSPSGSGSYEQYF
TRBJ2-7,TRBV5-4,CASSSQGIPTTDEQYF
TRBJ2-1,TRBV28,CATEYLNNEQFF
TRBJ2-7,TRBV29-1,CSVGGVGLAGTEQYF
TRBJ2-7,TRBV29-1,CSVEASGQYF
TRBJ1-1,TRBV6-5,CASSYRTGSEAFF
TRBJ2-6,TRBV29-1,CSAFEGQSGANVLTF
TRBJ2-5,TRBV3-1,CDSSQVAEETQYF
TRBJ2-5,TRBV27,CASSPGTSGLQETQYF
TRBJ2-2,TRBV2,CASIDGTGELFF
TRBJ2-3,TRBV20-1,CSAHPKAVYTDTQYF
TRBJ1-5,TRBV27,CASRPGEAQPQHF
TRBJ2-3,TRBV12-3/TRBV12-4,CASGYRGGTDTQYF
TRBJ2-7,TRBV4-1,CASSQWTSGGAYEQYF
TRBJ2-3,TRBV5-1,CTSSLGRQGYSTDTQYF
TRBJ2-4,TRBV6-6,CASSKGTAQYF
TRBJ2-7,TRBV6-2/TRBV6-3,CASSYSIASGEQYF
TRBJ2-7,TRBV14,CASSQEAGGFYEQYF
TRBJ2-6,TRBV28,CASSSRHVRFGANVLTF
TRBJ1-1,TRBV5-4,CASSPALDRGKNTEAFF
TRBJ2-5,TRBV28,CASSDRGLGETQYF
TRBJ1-1,TRBV6-2/TRBV6-3,CASRLLVTEAFF
TRBJ2-7,TRBV2,CASSSMIQATYEQYF
TRBJ1-1,TRBV30,CAWSMSVNTEAFF
TRBJ2-1,TRBV15,CATSLFGVGGYNEQFF
TRBJ1-5,TRBV19,CASRRDGREPQHF
TRBJ2-1,TRBV5-4,CACSLGQGLNEQFF
TRBJ2-1,TRBV11-2,CASSSDRVSYNEQFF
TRBJ2-6,TRBV11-2,CASSLHSERISGANVLTF
TRBJ2-7,TRBV27,CASSWRGPYEQYF
TRBJ2-3,TRBV12-3/TRBV12-4,CASSPLVAGGTDTQYF
TRBJ2-3,TRBV29-1,CSARDGHTDTQYF
TRBJ2-7,TRBV14,CASSQVNDIYEQYF
TRBJ1-1,TRBV7-8,CASSARLGANTEAFF
TRBJ2-3,TRBV5-6,CASSLLGQAYTDTQYF
TRBJ2-3,TRBV11-2,CASSFISGGASEDTQYF
TRBJ2-7,TRBV29-1,CSVGGHNEQYF
TRBJ2-7,TRBV30,CAWSDLGPYEQYF
TRBJ1-5,TRBV7-9,CASSLGAGRGRDQPQHF
TRBJ1-1,TRBV5-6,CASSLGWDGTEAFF
TRBJ2-2,TRBV5-4,CAIRQLDTGELFF
TRBJ2-7,TRBV12-3/TRBV12-4,CASSAWAGDEQYF
TRBJ1-6,TRBV4-3,CASSLSGVGNSPLHF
TRBJ2-7,TRBV27,CATRPAQSYEQYF
TRBJ2-2,TRBV3-1,CASSQEGRGLGGELFF
TRBJ1-6,TRBV2,CASREEESYNSPLHF
TRBJ2-5,TRBV6-5,CATFGTEETQYF
TRBJ1-4,TRBV13,CASSEGILAEKLFF
TRBJ2-1,TRBV20-1,CSARALLAGGRASYNEQFF
TRBJ2-3,TRBV19,CASSIGQGISDTQYF
TRBJ1-4,TRBV4-2,CASSRDRRTNEKLFF
TRBJ1-1,TRBV7-6,CASSLETNTEAFF
TRBJ1-1,TRBV28,CASSYRGRGTEAFF
TRBJ1-2,TRBV27,CASSFKGLYGYTF